This T cell receptor (beta chain) was recovered during a study of blood T cell repertoires in COVID-19. Repertoires were generated with immunoSEQ multiplex PCR, while TCRdb's copy carries only in-frame clones and drops some. The sample holds under 250,000 clones, roughly 85% seen once. The germline CDR1 and CDR2 sequences are SGHRS and YFSETQ. The length of the CDR3 is 15 residues. V lost 3 bases to trimming and J lost 5 bases; unmatched junction nucleotides: 8. This chain connects TRBV5-1 to TRBJ1-2; 9 nucleotides line up with TRBD1. The sequenced sample was peripheral blood. The TCR was taken from a woman aged 18-35 years with acute or convalescent COVID-19. This CDR3 is CASSSDPTGGYGYTF. As DNA, the CDR3 is TGCGCCAGCAGCTCTGACCCGACAGGGGGATATGGCTACACCTTC.